This TCR beta chain is from a study of cytomegalovirus exposure and HLA in healthy donors. Notes on the study in general: Clusters of TCRs from the first cohort tended to co-occur in the roughly 120 validation repertoires (as a later analysis found).

Germline V lookup: CDR1 SGHNT, CDR2 YENEEA. CDR3 length equals 13 residues. The germline V and J ends were trimmed by 5 bases and 7 bases, with 11 bases remaining between them. Notes on this clone: Antigen unknown.

TCRdb's table, derived via immunoSEQ multiplex PCR, lists solely in-frame clones and lacks some. The sample includes approximately 150,000 clones, about 88% of them seen just once. This receptor was obtained from a woman aged 18-29 years in good health and CMV-seropositive. Specimen: PBMCs. The chain combines TRBV11-3 with TRBJ2-2; TRBD2 might be the D (5 bases). CDR3 protein: CASSRQAVGELFF. The CDR3 DNA sequence: TGTGCCAGCAGCCGACAAGCGGTCGGGGAGCTGTTTTTT.